This TCR beta chain appears in the sequencing data of a study of T cell responses to AZD1222 COVID-19 vaccine. Study results and caveats: Only five or six individuals given AZD1222 were seropositive at baseline.

Points on this clone: Its antigen is as yet unknown.

Second doses at about 4 or about 12 weeks were pooled. The assay was immunoSEQ multiplex PCR, and TCRdb's table has in-frame clones only and misses some. The sample lists 77,000 or so clones; 85% to 95% were seen once. The CDR3 spans 15 residues. Losses at the gene ends were 5 bases for V and 8 bases for J; bases not matched to a gene: 9. Germline loops: CDR1 MDHEN, CDR2 SYDVKM. This clonotype originated in an adult who received the AZD1222 COVID-19 vaccine. The input for sequencing was peripheral blood, taken 28 days after the second AZD1222 dose. The chain joins TRBV28 to TRBJ1-4; 9 nucleotides line up with TRBD1. The CDR3 bases are TGTGCCAGCAGTACTCAGACAGGGGGTGTGGAAAAACTGTTTTTT. It codes for CASSTQTGGVEKLFF.